Given below is one T cell receptor beta chain in context. In the original analysis: Estimation of nucleated cell counts relied on the amplification of reference gene primers. This table comes from immunoSEQ multiplex PCR, and its TCRdb copy is limited to in-frame clones, with some not included. Clonal size and the V and J genes are those of that table, whereas D and trimming came from the DNA. The sample lists about 73,000 clones, approximately 80% occurring once. These data are taken from a study of blood T cell repertoires in COVID-19. The wider study: Italy, Spain and the United States were the sources of the convalescent and acute COVID-19 samples. In each case, the material was cDNA or gDNA derived from T cells, B-cell-depleted T cells, or PBMCs.

The receptor's source is a woman aged 55-70 years with acute or convalescent COVID-19. Material for sequencing was peripheral blood.

In nucleotides, the CDR3 is TGCGCCAGCAGCCCTACTTTATACTCCTACAATGAGCAGTTCTTC. As protein: CASSPTLYSYNEQFF. This chain connects TRBV5-1 to TRBJ2-1; D not certain. Per the germline V gene, CDR1 is SGHRS and CDR2 is YFSETQ. The V gene lost 4 bases and the J gene lost 0 bases, with 11 bases spanning the gap. This CDR3 spans 15 amino acids.